The T cell receptor (beta chain) described here comes from a study of T cells in tumors after PD-1 blockade. Turning to the study itself: Either cemiplimab 350 mg every 2 weeks or pembrolizumab 200 mg every 3 weeks was given.

The data were produced by immunoSEQ multiplex PCR, yet TCRdb's version contains in-frame clones alone and is incomplete. The table lists about 19,000 clones, 81% of them singletons, with about a quarter in the top ten. As to this clone: No antigen is known for it.

Trimming left V 3 bases short and J 2 bases short, with 16 bases between. Germline V lookup: CDR1 MGHRA, CDR2 YSYEKL. The CDR3 extends over 16 amino acids. Study-wide results and limits: Blood contained about 40% of the tumor's TCR clonotypes.

Sample: PBMCs, taken after anti-PD-1 therapy. This clonotype was sampled from a human donor with advanced basal cell or squamous cell carcinoma (not recorded which). The V and J genes are TRBV4-1 and TRBJ1-1, with D unresolved. This CDR3 reads CASSQPSTPVNTEAFF. CDR3 nucleotide sequence: TGCGCCAGCAGCCAGCCATCGACGCCGGTTAACACTGAAGCTTTCTTT.